The sequence of this T cell receptor beta chain was determined in a study of shared clonotypes between healthy human individuals (dated by TCRdb to between 2020 and 2021). Describing the broader study: The cohort comprised two women and three men aged 18 to 49 years. Libraries were prepared and TCR repertoires were sequenced by different laboratories using diverse techniques, in order to increase sequencing depth and limit assay-specific biases. For each donor, CD4 naive and CD4 memory were each run on three plates, CD8 naive on two plates, and CD8 memory on one plate. Between about 0.9 and 9 billion PBMCs per donor were obtained by leukapheresis. Blood TCR repertoires of several healthy adults were deeply sequenced to estimate repertoire size and the extent of clonotype sharing between individuals. Results the study describes overall, beyond this receptor: Higher generation probabilities were observed for clonotypes shared by all four sorted-subset donors than for non-shared clonotypes. Sampling was restricted to blood, and TCR repertoires in tissues likely differ from the TCR repertoires found in blood. Based on pairwise subsampling, the degree of clonotype sharing among donors was expected to be affected by sequencing depth. Roughly 5.2% of naive CD4, 3% to 3.5% of naive CD8, approximately 2.2% of memory CD4, and about 0.4% of memory CD8 clonotypes were shared across several donors. Naive subsets generally had larger estimated clonotype richness than memory subsets did. Because the study included a small number of donors, the genetic and exposure-history diversity represented was limited. Even with the large sequencing depth, rarefaction of the sorted-subset datasets indicated that sequencing was incomplete.

In this sample, this clone turned up once. Its antigen is currently not known. No base quality values were provided; no much bigger clone lies one nucleotide off. Taken from cysteine to phenylalanine, the CDR3 has 18 residues. Just the 54-base CDR3 DNA is kept, in frame starting at base 1. V sheds 2 bases and J sheds 0 bases, leaving 18 bases between their ends. CDR1 MGHRA and CDR2 YSYEKL are derived from the germline V gene. Using the deep immunoSEQ assay, TCR CDR3 regions were amplified from genomic DNA by multiplex PCR. Extracted genomic DNA from each cell subset was spread evenly across all wells of several immunoSEQ 96-well plates, with each plate serving as a replicate. Each replicate PCR for sorted subsets received about 210 ng genomic DNA, equal to 28,000 or so T cell genomes. The purified libraries were quantified using a Qubit 3.0 fluorometer, sized with a Bioanalyzer 2100, and then quantified again using the KAPA Library Quantification kit. Each immunoSEQ 96-well plate was sequenced on its own single-read 150-cycle Illumina NextSeq 550 flow cell. Per the original workflow: Because the immunoSEQ output held only junctional sequences and lacked quality scores, the filtering could not match the filtering applied to full-length reads. To assign V/J genes and CDR3, sequences were annotated against IMGT germline references using PyIR, a Python wrapper for IgBLAST v1.9. Any read was removed if the V/J assignment was weak (E-value above 1e-6), the CDR3 was missing, or the read contained stop codons, out-of-frame junctions, or ambiguous translated residues. V3J clonotypes were defined by identical inferred V gene, J gene, and CDR3 amino acid sequence. Percentage overlap between repertoires was calculated by dividing the number of shared unique clonotypes by the size of the smaller repertoire. Three approaches were used to assess repertoire richness: RTK rarefaction, the Chao1 estimator, and Recon v2.1 estimates of unobserved clonotypes. Generation probabilities for all TCRbeta clonotypes obtained by the gDNA method from a few donors were computed using OLGA. Imported from immuneACCESS, the table was reduced by TCRdb to in-frame sequences with V and J called. These copies leave out some clones; in studies compared against another copy, an unresolved V gene accounts for under half, and the cause of the remainder is not known. That table supplies the V and J calls and clone size; D and trimming were determined from the DNA. The sample table records 600,000 to 700,000 clones; about 80% of these occur just once. Of the sample, more than 1.5% is held by the ten largest clones.

Donors were healthy HIV-negative adults with no recently reported acute infections or vaccinations. Only Caucasian adults living in Nashville, Tennessee, USA were represented among the donors. CD4+ T cells were enriched through magnetic negative selection, after which naive cells were positively selected on CD45RA and the remaining negative fraction served as the memory subset. Blood was collected by leukapheresis, and PBMCs were isolated by Ficoll-Histopaque density gradient centrifugation and then cryopreserved in liquid nitrogen vapor phase. Analytical flow cytometry was used to check the purity and quantity of each magnetically sorted T cell population. Each sorted fraction had its genomic DNA isolated and then quantified by UV absorbance on a Nanodrop 2000c.

The rearranged segments are TRBV4-1 and TRBJ2-3; a tentative D call is TRBD2 (5 bases match). Sequenced sample: memory CD4+ T cells sorted from blood. The cell subset or site label, read with the paper, signifies: CD45RA-negative fraction. This receptor was identified in a woman aged 25 to 39 in good health. The CDR3 reads as follows: CASSQIWRLAASTDTQYF. The DNA reads as follows: TGCGCCAGCAGCCAAATATGGAGGCTAGCTGCTAGCACAGATACGCAGTATTTT.